These 8 T cell receptor beta chains share one sample of origin, sequenced in a study of yellow fever vaccine responses in identical twins. MiXCR was run by TCRdb on the RT-PCR reads, yielding one entry per CDR3 protein. In the table there are over a thousand distinct CDR3 sequences, over 75% of which are singletons. The sequencing used T cells from blood (PBMCs), unsorted or a sorted subset (not recorded which), collected before or after yellow fever vaccination (not recorded which). The receptors stem from a female donor who received the yellow fever vaccine.

The chain uses TRBV5-1 and TRBJ2-1; 9 positions match TRBD2. Trimming removed 2 bases from V and 4 bases from J; junction bases left unmatched: 4. Germline V lookup: CDR1 SGHRS, CDR2 YFSETQ. This CDR3 contains 15 residues. The CDR3 reads CASSFVAGEYNEQFF. The CDR3 DNA is TGCGCCAGCAGCTTCGTAGCGGGGGAGTACAATGAGCAGTTCTTC.

V is TRBV7-6 and J is TRBJ2-5, with unresolved D. The germline gives CDR1 SGHVS, CDR2 FNYEAQ. Trimming left V 2 bases short and J 1 base short, with 2 bases between. This CDR3 is 12 amino acids long. CDR3 amino acids: CASSLIQETQYF. Here the CDR3 DNA reads TGTGCCAGCAGCTTAATCCAAGAGACCCAGTACTTC. The full variable domain, its missing parts supplied by reference TRBV7-6 and TRBJ2-5, is GAGVSQSPRYKVTKRGQDVALRCDPISGHVSLYWYRQALGQGPEFLTYFNYEAQQDKSGLPNDRFSAERPEGSISTLTIQRTEQRDSAMYRCASSLIQETQYFGPGTRLLVL.

In DNA form, the CDR3 reads TGTGCCATCAGTGAGGGGTGGCCAACCTCTGGAAACACCATATATTTT. Amino acid sequence: CAISEGWPTSGNTIYF. The J gene is TRBJ1-3, the V gene TRBV10-3; D is uncertain. V was trimmed by 2 bases and J by 0 bases, leaving 11 bases between them. Germline-derived CDR1 and CDR2 are ENHRY and SYGVKD. This CDR3 spans 16 amino acids.

This sequence joins TRBV6-5 and TRBJ1-1; maybe TRBD1 (6 bases). In germline, CDR1 is MNHEY, CDR2 SVGAGI. V was clipped by 1 base and J by 11 bases, with 17 bases between them. The CDR3 contains 14 residues. The CDR3 coding sequence is TGTGCCAGCAGTTACTATGGGGGGGCGGGGGTTGCTTTCTTT. It yields the protein CASSYYGGAGVAFF.

The chain recombines TRBV4-1 with TRBJ1-3; no firm D call. The germline gives CDR1 MGHRA, CDR2 YSYEKL. V dropped 1 base and J dropped 0 bases, with 10 bases sitting between them. The CDR3 has 16 amino acids. The chain's CDR3 is CASSQVVAPSGNTIYF. In DNA form, the CDR3 reads TGCGCCAGCAGCCAAGTAGTGGCCCCCTCTGGAAACACCATATATTTT.

The V call is TRBV10-1, the J call TRBJ2-1, with 8 bases identical to TRBD1. The V gene end was trimmed by 3 bases and the J gene end by 4 bases; junction bases not matched to a gene: 8. The CDR3 contains 16 residues. Germline-derived CDR1 and CDR2 are WNHNN and SYGVQD (reference sequence). The CDR3 sequence is CASSEPGQDHYNEQFF. The CDR3 DNA reads TGCGCCAGCAGTGAACCGGGACAGGACCATTACAATGAGCAGTTCTTC.

The chain is built from TRBV11-3 and TRBJ2-1, with 12 bases aligning to TRBD2. Germline V CDR1 and CDR2: SGHNT, YENEEA. This CDR3 is built from 17 residues. V lost 5 bases and J lost 0; bases outside the gene matches: 5. The CDR3 loop is CASSAETSGSSYNEQFF. The DNA for the CDR3 is TGTGCCAGCAGCGCCGAGACTAGCGGGAGCTCCTACAATGAGCAGTTCTTC.

V usage is TRBV6-4 and J usage is TRBJ2-1; D remains unclear. The CDR3 contains 17 residues. The germline CDR1 and CDR2 sequences are MRHNA and SNTAGT. Trimming removed 2 bases from V and 6 bases from J, with 20 bases in between. CDR3 protein: CASSDIFGAPPSNEQFF. The CDR3 DNA sequence: TGTGCCAGCAGTGACATTTTTGGAGCGCCTCCTAGCAATGAGCAGTTCTTC.